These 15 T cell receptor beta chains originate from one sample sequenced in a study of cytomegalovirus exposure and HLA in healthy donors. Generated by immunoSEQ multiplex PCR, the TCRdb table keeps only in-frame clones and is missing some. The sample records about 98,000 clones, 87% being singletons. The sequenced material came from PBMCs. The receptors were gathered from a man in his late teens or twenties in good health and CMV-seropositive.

The CDR3 sequence is CASSRGQGASSPLHF. The CDR3 nucleotides are TGTGCCAGTAGTAGAGGACAGGGGGCCAGTTCACCCCTCCACTTT. This rearrangement joins TRBV19 to TRBJ1-6, with 11 nucleotides matching TRBD1. Trimming removed 4 bases from V and 9 bases from J; junction bases left unmatched: 5. The CDR3 covers 15 residues. Per germline, CDR1 LNHDA and CDR2 SQIVND (reference sequence).

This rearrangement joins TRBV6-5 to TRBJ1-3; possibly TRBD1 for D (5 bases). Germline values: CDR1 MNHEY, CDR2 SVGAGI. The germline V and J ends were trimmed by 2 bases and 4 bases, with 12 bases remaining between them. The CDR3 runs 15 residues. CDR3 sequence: CASSYMSGLGNTIYF. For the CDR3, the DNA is TGTGCCAGCAGTTACATGTCAGGGTTGGGAAACACCATATATTTT.

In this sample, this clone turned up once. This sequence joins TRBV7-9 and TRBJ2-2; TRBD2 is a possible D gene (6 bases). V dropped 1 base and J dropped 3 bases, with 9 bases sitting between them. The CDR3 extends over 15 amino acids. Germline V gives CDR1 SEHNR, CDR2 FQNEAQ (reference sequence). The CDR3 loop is CASSLVGGDTGELFF. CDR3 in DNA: TGTGCCAGCAGCTTAGTCGGAGGGGACACCGGGGAGCTGTTTTTT.

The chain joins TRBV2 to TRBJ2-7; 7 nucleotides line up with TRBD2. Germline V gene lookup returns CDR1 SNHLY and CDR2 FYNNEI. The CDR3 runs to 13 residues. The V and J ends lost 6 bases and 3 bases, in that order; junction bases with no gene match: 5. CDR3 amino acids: CASRPGGNYEQYF. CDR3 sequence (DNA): TGTGCCAGCAGGCCGGGAGGAAACTACGAGCAGTACTTC.

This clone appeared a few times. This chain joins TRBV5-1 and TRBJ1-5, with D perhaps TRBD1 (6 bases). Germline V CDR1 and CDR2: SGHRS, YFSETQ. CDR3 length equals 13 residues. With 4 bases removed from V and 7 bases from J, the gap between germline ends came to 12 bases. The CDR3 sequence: CASSPVDSQPQHF. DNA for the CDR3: TGCGCCAGCAGCCCGGTGGACAGCCAGCCCCAGCATTTT.

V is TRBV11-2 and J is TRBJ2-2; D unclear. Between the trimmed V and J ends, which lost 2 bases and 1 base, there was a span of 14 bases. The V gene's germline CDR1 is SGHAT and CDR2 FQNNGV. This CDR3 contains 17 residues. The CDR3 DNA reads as TGTGCCAGCAGCTTACTCCCCAGGTTAGTGAACACCGGGGAGCTGTTTTTT. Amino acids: CASSLLPRLVNTGELFF.

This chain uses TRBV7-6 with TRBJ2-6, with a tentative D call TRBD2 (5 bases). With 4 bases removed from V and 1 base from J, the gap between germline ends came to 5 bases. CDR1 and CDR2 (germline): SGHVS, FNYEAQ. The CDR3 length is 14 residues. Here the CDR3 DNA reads TGTGCCAGCAGCTCGGGATCTGGGGCCAACGTCCTGACTTTC. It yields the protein CASSSGSGANVLTF.

CDR3 sequence reads: CASSRGTSRYEQYF. CDR3 DNA: TGTGCCAGCAGTCGGGGGACTAGTCGGTACGAGCAGTACTTC. This chain connects TRBV6-5 to TRBJ2-7, with TRBD2 matching over 8 bases. Germline V gene data show CDR1 as MNHEY and CDR2 as SVGAGI. V dropped 5 bases and J dropped 4; count of bases not matched to a gene: 7. The CDR3 has 14 residues.

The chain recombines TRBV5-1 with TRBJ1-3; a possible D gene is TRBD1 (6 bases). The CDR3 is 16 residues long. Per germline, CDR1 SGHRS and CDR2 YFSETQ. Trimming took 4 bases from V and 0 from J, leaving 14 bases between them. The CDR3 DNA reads TGCGCCAGCAGCGAGGACAGTAATAACTCTGGAAACACCATATATTTT. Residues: CASSEDSNNSGNTIYF.

As DNA, the CDR3 is TGCGCCAGCAGCTTCAATAAGCGGGAGGGCCAAGAGACCCAGTACTTC. Translation: CASSFNKREGQETQYF. The chain employs TRBV5-1 and TRBJ2-5; TRBD2 aligns across 10 bases. This CDR3 is 16 amino acids long. J was trimmed by 1 base and V by 2 bases; bases with no gene match: 5. Germline V gene data show CDR1 as SGHRS and CDR2 as YFSETQ.

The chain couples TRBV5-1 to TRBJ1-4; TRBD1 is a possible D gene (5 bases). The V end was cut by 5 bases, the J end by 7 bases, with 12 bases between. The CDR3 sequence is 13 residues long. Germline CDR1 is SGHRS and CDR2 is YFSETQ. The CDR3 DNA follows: TGCGCCAGCAGGGGGGGGAGCGGTGAAAAACTGTTTTTT. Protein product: CASRGGSGEKLFF.

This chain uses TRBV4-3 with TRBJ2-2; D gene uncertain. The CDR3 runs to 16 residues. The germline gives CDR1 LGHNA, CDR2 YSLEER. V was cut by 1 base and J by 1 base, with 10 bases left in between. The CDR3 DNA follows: TGCGCCAGCAGCCAAGCGGCTAGAGGGAACACCGGGGAGCTGTTTTTT. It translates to CASSQAARGNTGELFF.

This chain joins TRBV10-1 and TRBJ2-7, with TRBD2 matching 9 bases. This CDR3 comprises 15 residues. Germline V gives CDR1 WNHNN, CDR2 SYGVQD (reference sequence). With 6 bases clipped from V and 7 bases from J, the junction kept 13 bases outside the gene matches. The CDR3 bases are TGCGCCAGCAGCCCGAAAAGGTGGCTAGCGGGAGAGCAGTACTTC. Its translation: CASSPKRWLAGEQYF.

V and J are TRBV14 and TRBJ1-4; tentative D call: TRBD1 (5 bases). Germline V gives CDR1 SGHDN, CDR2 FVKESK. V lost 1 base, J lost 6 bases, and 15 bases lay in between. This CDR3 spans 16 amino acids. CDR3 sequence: CASSQGVRAEHEKLFF. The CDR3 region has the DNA TGTGCCAGCAGCCAAGGGGTCAGGGCTGAGCATGAAAAACTGTTTTTT. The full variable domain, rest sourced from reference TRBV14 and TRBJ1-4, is EAGVTQFPSHSVIEKGQTVTLRCDPISGHDNLYWYRRVMGKEIKFLLHFVKESKQDESGMPNNRFLAERTGGTYSTLKVQPAELEDSGVYFCASSQGVRAEHEKLFFGSGTQLSVL.

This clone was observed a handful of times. CDR3 region: CASSPGQRSGYTF. CDR3 nucleotides: TGTGCCAGCAGCCCGGGACAGCGCAGTGGCTACACCTTC. V usage is TRBV7-2 and J usage is TRBJ1-2; 7 nucleotides line up with TRBD1. V lost 5 bases and J lost 7; bases outside the gene matches: 7. The CDR3 is 13 residues long. Germline lookup yields CDR1 SGHTA and CDR2 FQGNSA.